This is a list of T cell receptor beta chains from one sample in a study of cytomegalovirus exposure and HLA in healthy donors. Clones were read by immunoSEQ multiplex PCR, and TCRdb kept only the in-frame ones, dropping some. This sample has 100,000 to 130,000 clones, with around 73% found just once. Sequenced: PBMCs. Receptor source: a man younger than 45 in good health and CMV-seronegative. CDR3s leave out the opening cysteine and the closing phenylalanine or tryptophan.

J gene	V gene	CDR3 protein
TRBJ1-5	TRBV9	ASSPTGNNQPQH
TRBJ1-5	TRBV7-3	ASSLTGGGQPQH
TRBJ2-3	TRBV18	ASSPFTSGVTDTQY
TRBJ2-1	TRBV4-2	ASSHPRASGMVGSYNEQF
TRBJ1-1	TRBV9	ASSVVGGNTEAF
TRBJ1-2	TRBV6-5	ASSYSASFGYT
-	TRBV28	ASSLDKLYEQY
TRBJ1-1	TRBV7-6	ASSTTGGGSNTEAF
TRBJ2-2	TRBV9	ASSVFSGLAGASGELF
TRBJ1-4	TRBV30	AWSPGAGTGDEKLF
TRBJ1-2	TRBV2	ASSELGALGYT
TRBJ1-1	TRBV13	ASSRTGKFAEAF
TRBJ2-3	TRBV5-5	ASSPFAGDTDTQY
TRBJ1-5	TRBV6-6	ASSYSLPAANQPQH
TRBJ2-7	TRBV13	ASSLKVSGRSRFGYEQY
TRBJ1-3	TRBV9	ASSGTGVDTIY
TRBJ2-5	TRBV13	ASSSRGNQETQY
TRBJ2-2	TRBV7-9	ASSLGLAGAAGELF
TRBJ1-2	TRBV25-1	ASRESGTGFNYGYT
TRBJ2-5	TRBV4-1	ASSQDTAGGLVAQY
TRBJ1-5	TRBV25-1	ASSETRGGEAQPQH
TRBJ2-7	TRBV9	ASSIQGASYEQY
TRBJ1-2	TRBV11-2	ASSLRQYGYT
TRBJ2-5	TRBV27	ASSLSRSTETQY
TRBJ1-6	TRBV9	ASSERQGNSPLH
TRBJ1-6	TRBV9	ASSVEGRRSPLH
TRBJ2-1	TRBV5-6	ASSSTGFQDNEQF
TRBJ1-3	TRBV7-9	ASSWDRAGNTIY
TRBJ2-3	TRBV7-9	ASSLYRGEGDTQY
TRBJ2-2	TRBV19	ASSRQGGLSGELF
TRBJ2-2	TRBV2	ASSWGGLGTGELF
TRBJ2-1	TRBV9	ASSVSGGDYNEQF
TRBJ2-7	TRBV28	ATGGRVDEQY
TRBJ1-6	TRBV4-1	ASSPHPTGSEYNSPLH
TRBJ2-1	TRBV4-1	ASSQTGTSGGGYNEQF